This T cell receptor (beta chain) was sequenced during a study of CD8 T cells in ankylosing spondylitis. This clonotype was seen ten or more times. As yet, its antigen is unknown. Trimming pared 4 bases from V and 1 base from J, leaving 11 bases between. The CDR3 extends over 14 amino acids. The V gene's germline CDR1 is SQVTM and CDR2 ANQGSEA. Whole-study results and caveats: Seemingly distinctive of ankylosing spondylitis blood was a TCR beta motif formed by eight highly homologous variants.

It was by quantitative 5'-RACE with molecular barcodes that TCR beta libraries were made. MiXCR, applied by TCRdb to the 5' RACE reads, yields one record per CDR3 protein. This repertoire shows roughly 490,000 distinct CDR3 sequences, 5.3% found once; its top ten account for around 3.5%. The sequence was collected from a male donor with ankylosing spondylitis. V and J are TRBV29-1 and TRBJ2-4, with D unresolved. The specimen sequenced was blood, either unsorted or a sorted T cell fraction (not recorded which). CDR3 DNA sequence: TGCAGCGTTGTGGCCAGGAACGCCAAAAACATTCAGTACTTC. Translating gives CSVVARNAKNIQYF.